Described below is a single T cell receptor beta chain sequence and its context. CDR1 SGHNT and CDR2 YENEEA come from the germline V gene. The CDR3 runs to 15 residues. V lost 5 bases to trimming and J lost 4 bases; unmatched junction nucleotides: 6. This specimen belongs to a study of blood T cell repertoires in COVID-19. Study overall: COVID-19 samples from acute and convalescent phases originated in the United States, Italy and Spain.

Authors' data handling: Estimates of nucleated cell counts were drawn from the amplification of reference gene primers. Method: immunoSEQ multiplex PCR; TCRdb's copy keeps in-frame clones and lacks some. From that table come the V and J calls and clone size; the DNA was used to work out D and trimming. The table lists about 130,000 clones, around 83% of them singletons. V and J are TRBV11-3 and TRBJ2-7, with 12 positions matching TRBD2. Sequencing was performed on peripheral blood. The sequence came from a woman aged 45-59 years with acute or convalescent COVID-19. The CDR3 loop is CASSRGGTSGYEQYF. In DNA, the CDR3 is TGTGCCAGCAGCCGCGGGGGGACTAGCGGGTACGAGCAGTACTTC.